Listed below are T cell receptor beta chains from one sample, sequenced in a study of T-cell reconstitution after alpha-beta-depleted transplantation in children. TCRdb passed the PCR reads through MiXCR, listing each CDR3 protein once. The repertoire includes 450,000 to 550,000 distinct CDR3 sequences, roughly an eighth of them detected once, and approximately 14% sits in the top ten. Sample: PBMCs, mostly from graft donor cells, taken 180 days after TCRalphabeta/CD19-depleted stem cell transplant. The receptors stem from a female patient aged 2 to 10 who had a stem cell transplant for aplastic anemia, so the T cells may come from the graft donor. Both conserved end residues are part of each CDR3. Each record gives: clone size, V gene, J gene, CDR3 length, D gene, CDR3 protein, CDR3 DNA. D genes are given only for firm matches. Clone size is not always given. Where it is, it says once, few, many or a class for expanded clones.

.	TRBV6-2/TRBV6-3	TRBJ1-1	13	.	CASSKIRNTEAFF	TGTGCCAGCAGTAAAATCAGGAACACTGAAGCTTTCTTT
.	TRBV5-1	TRBJ2-7	12	TRBD1	CASRDSNYEQYF	TGCGCCAGCCGGGACAGCAACTACGAGCAGTACTTC
.	TRBV13	TRBJ1-1	16	TRBD1	CASSLGWTGVNTEAFF	TGTGCCAGCAGCTTAGGGTGGACAGGGGTGAACACTGAAGCTTTCTTT
.	TRBV13	TRBJ1-1	15	.	CASSLGYQTGPEAFF	TGTGCCAGCAGCTTGGGCTACCAAACAGGACCTGAAGCTTTCTTT
few	TRBV20-1	TRBJ2-4	15	.	CSARGPYLAKNIQYF	TGCAGTGCTAGGGGGCCTTACCTAGCCAAAAACATTCAGTACTTC
few	TRBV7-8	TRBJ2-7	14	.	CASSLAGYHHEQYF	TGTGCCAGCAGCTTAGCAGGGTACCACCACGAGCAGTACTTC
few	TRBV6-1	TRBJ2-1	13	.	CASSEHDRSEQFF	TGTGCCAGCAGTGAACATGACCGAAGTGAGCAGTTCTTC
.	TRBV6-5	TRBJ2-1	15	.	CASSYDGASRNEQFF	TGTGCCAGCAGTTACGACGGTGCTAGCAGAAATGAGCAGTTCTTC
few	TRBV29-1	TRBJ2-1	16	TRBD2	CSARTSGRASYNEQFF	TGCAGCGCCAGGACTAGCGGGAGGGCCTCCTACAATGAGCAGTTCTTC
few	TRBV6-4	TRBJ2-7	15	TRBD1	CASSVERGPPYEQYF	TGTGCCAGCAGTGTCGAGAGGGGGCCTCCCTACGAGCAGTACTTC
few	TRBV24-1	TRBJ2-1	11	.	CATSDLDEQFF	TGTGCCACCAGTGATTTGGATGAGCAGTTCTTC
few	TRBV11-2	TRBJ2-3	15	TRBD1	CASSRPGQGSDTQYF	TGTGCCAGCAGCAGACCGGGACAGGGGTCAGATACGCAGTATTTT
.	TRBV13	TRBJ2-1	17	TRBD2	CASSLGVLAGLHNEQFF	TGTGCCAGCAGCTTAGGGGTATTAGCGGGCCTCCACAATGAGCAGTTCTTC
.	TRBV20-1	TRBJ2-6	13	.	CSAGSSGANVLTF	TGCAGTGCGGGAAGCTCTGGGGCCAACGTCCTGACTTTC
.	TRBV7-9	TRBJ2-5	15	.	CASSPPEEGRETQYF	TGTGCCAGCAGCCCCCCTGAGGAGGGGCGGGAGACCCAGTACTTC
.	TRBV7-9	TRBJ2-1	16	.	CASSPVGAGLYNEQFF	TGTGCCAGCAGCCCAGTCGGTGCGGGGCTCTACAATGAGCAGTTCTTC
many	TRBV7-9	TRBJ2-7	15	.	CASSLVSGESYEQYF	TGTGCCAGCAGCTTAGTGTCGGGGGAGTCCTACGAGCAGTACTTC
.	TRBV5-1	TRBJ2-1	16	.	CASSFGGGSIYNEQFF	TGCGCCAGCAGCTTTGGGGGAGGCTCGATTTACAATGAGCAGTTCTTC
.	TRBV7-2	TRBJ1-5	16	TRBD1	CASSLFLDRPNQPQHF	TGTGCCAGCAGCTTGTTCTTGGACAGGCCCAATCAGCCCCAGCATTTT
many	TRBV12-3/TRBV12-4	TRBJ2-1	17	.	CASSTHIAVSAYNEQFF	TGTGCCAGCAGCACCCACATAGCGGTTTCGGCCTACAATGAGCAGTTCTTC
few	TRBV6-1	TRBJ2-2	15	TRBD1	CASSEVRGHTGELFF	TGTGCCAGCAGTGAAGTCAGGGGGCATACCGGGGAGCTGTTTTTT
few	TRBV28	TRBJ2-3	13	TRBD1	CASSSTGADTQYF	TGTGCCAGCAGCTCTACAGGGGCAGATACGCAGTATTTT
few	TRBV18	TRBJ2-3	15	.	CASSPTGTSTDTQYF	TGTGCCAGCTCACCAACAGGGACAAGCACAGATACGCAGTATTTT
few	TRBV9	TRBJ2-1	16	.	CASSVEVRNPTNEQFF	TGTGCCAGCAGCGTAGAGGTAAGAAACCCCACCAATGAGCAGTTCTTC
few	TRBV15	TRBJ1-1	15	.	CATSRDGGAGTEAFF	TGTGCCACCAGCAGAGATGGAGGGGCAGGAACTGAAGCTTTCTTT
.	TRBV11-3	TRBJ2-3	15	.	CASSLGLGPTDTQYF	TGTGCCAGCAGCTTAGGACTCGGGCCAACAGATACGCAGTATTTT
few	TRBV25-1	TRBJ1-6	20	.	CASSPIHGTLPSSYNSPLHF	TGTGCCAGCAGTCCAATCCACGGGACACTCCCAAGCTCCTATAATTCACCCCTCCACTTT
.	TRBV28	TRBJ2-7	16	TRBD2	CASSSRSGSLTYEQYF	TGTGCCAGCAGTTCCCGTAGCGGGAGTCTTACCTACGAGCAGTACTTC
.	TRBV10-3	TRBJ2-3	15	.	CAISGDRGGTDTQYF	TGTGCCATCAGTGGAGACAGGGGAGGGACAGATACGCAGTATTTT
.	TRBV28	TRBJ2-1	13	.	CASSQTWNNEQFF	TGTGCCAGCAGCCAAACATGGAACAATGAGCAGTTCTTC